Listed below are T cell receptor beta chains from one sample, sequenced in a study of resident and recirculating memory T cells in vitiligo. Profiled with immunoSEQ multiplex PCR; TCRdb holds only in-frame clones, not every one. Altogether around 70,000 clones are present, about nine tenths being singletons, with the ten largest covering over 4.5%. Sequencing used blood. All receptors come from a male donor with vitiligo. The CDR3 runs from the conserved cysteine through the conserved F or W. Each record gives: clone size, V gene, D gene, J gene, CDR3 length, CDR3 protein, CDR3 DNA. A D gene is named only where the DNA matches it firmly. The listing skips clone size in some rows; elsewhere it reads once, few, many or a size class.

.	TRBV19	TRBD1	TRBJ2-6	15	CASNTGVAGANVLTF	TGTGCCAGTAATACAGGGGTAGCTGGGGCCAACGTCCTGACTTTC
once	TRBV5-1	.	TRBJ2-5	11	CASSRQETQYF	TGCGCCAGCAGCCGGCAAGAGACCCAGTACTTC
.	TRBV4-3	.	TRBJ2-2	14	CASSHREGTGELFF	TGCGCCAGCAGCCACAGGGAAGGGACCGGGGAGCTGTTTTTT
few	TRBV7-2	.	TRBJ1-1	12	CASSLGPTEAFF	TGTGCCAGCAGCTTAGGGCCCACTGAAGCTTTCTTT
once	TRBV11-2	.	TRBJ2-2	14	CASSFSTNAGELFF	TGTGCCAGCAGCTTCTCTACGAATGCCGGGGAGCTGTTTTTT
.	TRBV27	.	TRBJ1-1	13	CASSLNSGHEAFF	TGTGCCAGCAGTTTAAATAGCGGCCACGAAGCTTTCTTT
.	TRBV2	.	TRBJ2-1	13	CASSADSLGEQFF	TGTGCCAGCAGCGCCGACTCACTTGGTGAGCAGTTCTTC
once	TRBV28	TRBD1	TRBJ2-7	15	CASSLGGTGVYEQYF	TGTGCCAGCAGTTTGGGCGGGACAGGAGTCTACGAGCAGTACTTC
.	TRBV27	TRBD1	TRBJ1-1	15	CASSLLPTGPTEAFF	TGTGCCAGCAGTTTACTCCCGACAGGGCCCACTGAAGCTTTCTTT
few	TRBV7-8	.	TRBJ1-1	13	CASSHGTSTEAFF	TGTGCCAGCAGCCACGGGACAAGCACTGAAGCTTTCTTT
.	TRBV7-9	.	TRBJ1-1	11	CASSLDTEAFF	TGTGCCAGCAGCCTCGACACTGAAGCTTTCTTT